Presented here are 32 T cell receptor beta chains from one specimen sequenced in a study of cytomegalovirus exposure and HLA in healthy donors. The PCR was carried out with 60 Vbeta primers and 13 Jbeta primers. Some clones are missing from TCRdb's copy, which holds only in-frame ones; the method was immunoSEQ multiplex PCR. Of over 95,000 clones listed, roughly 76% were seen once; the top ten hold roughly 12%. Input material: PBMCs. The receptors were sampled from a woman aged 40 to 50 in good health and CMV-seropositive.

The genes are TRBV29-1 and TRBJ2-1; D is undetermined. The V gene lost 5 bases and the J gene lost 9 bases, with 11 bases spanning the gap. CDR3 size: 11 residues. Germline assignment: CDR1 SQVTM and CDR2 ANQGSEA. This CDR3 reads CSVLLSPEQFF. For the CDR3, the DNA is TGCAGCGTTCTCTTGAGTCCTGAGCAGTTCTTC.

The chain links TRBV5-1 to TRBJ2-6, with D possibly matching TRBD2 (5 bases). This CDR3 contains 15 residues. In germline, CDR1 is SGHRS, CDR2 YFSETQ. V was shortened by 4 bases and J by 0 bases, with 8 bases between the two germline ends. This CDR3 reads CASSQTSSGANVLTF. DNA of the CDR3: TGCGCCAGCAGCCAAACTAGCTCTGGGGCCAACGTCCTGACTTTC.

This sequence joins TRBV5-4 and TRBJ1-2; D may be TRBD1 (5 bases). Germline V gene data show CDR1 as SGHNT and CDR2 as YYREEE (reference sequence). The V gene lost 1 base and the J gene lost 0 bases, with 7 bases spanning the gap. The length of the CDR3 is 14 residues. CDR3 loop: CASSLTGANYGYTF. The CDR3 coding sequence is TGTGCCAGCAGCTTGACAGGAGCTAACTATGGCTACACCTTC. Drawing the rest from reference TRBV5-4 and TRBJ1-2, the complete variable domain is ETGVTQSPTHLIKTRGQQVTLRCSSQSGHNTVSWYQQALGQGPQFIFQYYREEENGRGNFPPRFSGLQFPNYSSELNVNALELDDSALYLCASSLTGANYGYTFGSGTRLTVV.

As concerns this clone: At one of its ends the junction is not consistent with the germline gene, which may arise from a read error. This chain uses TRBV7-9 with TRBJ1-4; D unclear. The CDR3 runs 12 residues. Germline V gene lookup returns CDR1 SEHNR and CDR2 FQNEAQ (reference sequence). The CDR3 is CSSSIGPEKLFF. The CDR3 nucleotides are TGTTCCAGCAGCATAGGGCCCGAAAAACTGTTTTTT. Supplemented by reference TRBV7-9 and TRBJ1-4, the full variable domain reads DTGVSQNPRHKITKRGQNVTFRCDPISEHNRLYWYRQTLGQGPEFLTYFQNEAQLEKSRLLSDRFSAERPKGSFSTLEIQRTEQGDSAMYLCSSSIGPEKLFFGSGTQLSVL.

The chain uses TRBV19 and TRBJ1-5; a possible D gene is TRBD1 (6 bases). The germline gives CDR1 LNHDA, CDR2 SQIVND (reference sequence). There are 13 residues in the CDR3. V lost 3 bases to trimming and J lost 5 bases, with 8 bases between them. Here the CDR3 DNA reads TGTGCCAGTAGTATGGACAGTTATCAGCCCCAGCATTTT. Its protein product is CASSMDSYQPQHF.

CDR3 sequence: CASSGLGSSYEQYF. The DNA for the CDR3 is TGTGCCAGCAGCGGACTAGGGAGCTCCTACGAGCAGTACTTC. This chain links TRBV5-6 with TRBJ2-7, with 7 bases that match TRBD2. V lost 4 bases and J lost 0; bases outside the gene matches: 4. Germline V gene lookup returns CDR1 SGHDT and CDR2 YYEEEE. The CDR3 contains 14 residues.

This rearrangement joins TRBV11-3 to TRBJ2-7; TRBD2 matches 8 bases. CDR1 is SGHNT and CDR2 is YENEEA in the germline V gene. V was clipped by 2 bases and J by 6 bases; unmatched bases: 6. This CDR3 region has 14 residues. CDR3 amino acids: CASSLSGLVAEQYF. The CDR3 nucleotides are TGTGCCAGCAGCTTATCGGGACTAGTAGCCGAGCAGTACTTC.

CDR3 DNA: TGTGCCAGCAGCTTGGGGACTAGCGGGGGTACCTTCTACGAGCAGTACTTC. Translating it yields CASSLGTSGGTFYEQYF. The gene calls are TRBV5-4 and TRBJ2-7; 13 nucleotides align to TRBD2. Trimming removed 0 bases from V and 3 bases from J; junction bases left unmatched: 6. CDR3 length: 17 residues. Germline values: CDR1 SGHNT, CDR2 YYREEE (reference sequence).

The chain recombines TRBV4-1 with TRBJ2-7; 8 positions match TRBD1. The length of the CDR3 is 17 residues. Germline CDR1 reads MGHRA; CDR2 reads YSYEKL. V lost 4 bases, J lost 4 bases, and 15 bases stayed unmatched. For the CDR3, the DNA is TGCGCCAGCAGCCTCACAATAACAGGGGGAAAGGGGTACGAGCAGTACTTC. Protein sequence: CASSLTITGGKGYEQYF.

The V call is TRBV6-5, the J call TRBJ1-3; D might be TRBD1 (5 bases). V dropped 5 bases and J dropped 8 bases, with 16 bases sitting between them. Germline CDR1 MNHEY, CDR2 SVGAGI. This CDR3 is built from 14 residues. The CDR3 sequence: CASSPPGGVDTIYF. CDR3 bases: TGTGCCAGCAGTCCCCCCGGGGGGGTAGACACCATATATTTT.

This clone was seen more than once but under ten times. The V call is TRBV2, the J call TRBJ1-3; tentatively, D is TRBD1 (5 bases). Germline V lookup: CDR1 SNHLY, CDR2 FYNNEI. V lost 0 bases, J lost 1 base, and 7 bases lay in between. There are 15 residues in the CDR3. CDR3 sequence: CASSEASGSGNTIYF. The CDR3 DNA is TGTGCCAGCAGTGAAGCATCAGGGTCTGGAAACACCATATATTTT. Full variable domain (rest looked up from reference TRBV2 and TRBJ1-3): EPEVTQTPSHQVTQMGQEVILRCVPISNHLYFYWYRQILGQKVEFLVSFYNNEISEKSEIFDDQFSVERPDGSNFTLKIRSTKLEDSAMYFCASSEASGSGNTIYFGEGSWLTVV.

The rearrangement links TRBV5-6 to TRBJ1-5, with 9 bases that match TRBD1. Germline V CDR1 and CDR2: SGHDT, YYEEEE. After removal of 2 bases from V and 3 bases from J, the junction contained 6 bases not matched to a gene. The length of the CDR3 is 16 residues. CDR3 bases: TGTGCCAGCAGCTTAACAGGGGGCGCGGACAATCAGCCCCAGCATTTT. Amino acids: CASSLTGGADNQPQHF.

The chain is built from TRBV19 and TRBJ1-3; no reliable D call. Trimming left V 7 bases short and J 4 bases short, with 20 bases between. CDR1 LNHDA and CDR2 SQIVND come from the germline V gene (reference sequence). This CDR3 contains 16 residues. The CDR3 nucleotides are TGTGCCAGTAAATCGTCACCGGGCGGGATAGGAAACACCATATATTTT. Translated, it gives CASKSSPGGIGNTIYF.

The genes are TRBV2 and TRBJ1-5; 7 bases map to TRBD1. The CDR3 is made up of 16 amino acids. From germline, CDR1 is SNHLY and CDR2 FYNNEI. V was pared by 2 bases and J by 4 bases, with 8 bases of the junction left unmatched. The CDR3 DNA is TGTGCCAGCAGTGAATCCTCCAGGGGGAGTAATCAGCCCCAGCATTTT. Its translation is CASSESSRGSNQPQHF.

This chain joins TRBV6-5 and TRBJ2-2; 9 nucleotides align to TRBD1. The CDR3 spans 15 residues. Trimming at V came to 2 bases and at J to 6 bases, leaving 4 bases not matched to a gene. From germline, CDR1 is MNHEY and CDR2 SVGAGI. CDR3 sequence reads: CASSYGDRVAGELFF. CDR3 sequence (DNA): TGTGCCAGCAGTTACGGGGACAGGGTTGCCGGGGAGCTGTTTTTT.

The gene calls are TRBV9 and TRBJ2-1, with D possibly matching TRBD1 (6 bases). This CDR3 spans 12 amino acids. Germline CDR1 is SGDLS and CDR2 is YYNGEE. V lost 0 bases, J lost 9 bases, and 7 bases lay in between. CDR3 bases: TGTGCCAGCAGCGTAGAAGGGGGTGAGCAGTTCTTC. This translates into CASSVEGGEQFF.

The rearrangement joins TRBV7-9 to TRBJ1-4; D might be TRBD1 (5 bases). The germline V and J ends were trimmed by 5 bases and 9 bases, with 16 bases remaining between them. The germline gives CDR1 SEHNR, CDR2 FQNEAQ (reference sequence). The CDR3 spans 14 residues. CDR3 coding DNA: TGTGCCAGCAGCCATGACAGCACAATAAAAAAACTGTTTTTT. Residues: CASSHDSTIKKLFF.

The chain uses TRBV5-1 and TRBJ1-1, with 10 bases lining up with TRBD1. The CDR3 loop spans 14 amino acids. V dropped 4 bases and J dropped 4; count of bases not matched to a gene: 4. The germline V gene has CDR1 SGHRS and CDR2 YFSETQ. The DNA of the CDR3 is TGCGCCAGCAGCCAAGGACAGGGGGGCACTGAAGCTTTCTTT. Its translation is CASSQGQGGTEAFF.

This clone was observed a handful of times. The genes are TRBV6-5 and TRBJ1-4; no firm D call. The germline gives CDR1 MNHEY, CDR2 SVGAGI. The CDR3 spans 13 residues. V dropped 6 bases and J dropped 8 bases, with 13 bases sitting between them. CDR3 amino acids: CASRNGGGEKLFF. CDR3 bases: TGTGCCAGCAGAAACGGCGGCGGCGAAAAACTGTTTTTT.

The CDR3 DNA is TGTGCCAGTAGTATAGAGGGGAGAAGCTATGGCTACACCTTC. It is translated as CASSIEGRSYGYTF. The chain uses TRBV19 and TRBJ1-2; unclear D gene. Looked up from germline, CDR1 is LNHDA and CDR2 is SQIVND (reference sequence). Trimming pared 0 bases from V and 4 bases from J, leaving 9 bases between. The CDR3 is 14 amino acids.

The CDR3 bases are TGTGCCAGCAGCTCGGGGACTAGCGGATACTACGAGCAGTACTTC. It is translated as CASSSGTSGYYEQYF. The V and J genes are TRBV13 and TRBJ2-7, with TRBD2 matching 11 bases. This CDR3 has 15 amino acids. Germline CDR1 is PRHDT and CDR2 is FYEKMQ (reference sequence). V lost 4 bases, J lost 3 bases, and 5 bases stayed unmatched.

The rearrangement joins TRBV5-1 to TRBJ2-2; 7 bases are a match to TRBD1. With V trimmed by 2 bases and J by 0 bases, 1 base remained unmatched. Germline CDR1 reads SGHRS; CDR2 reads YFSETQ. The CDR3 consists of 15 residues. The CDR3 bases are TGCGCCAGCAGCTTCGACAGGGCGAACACCGGGGAGCTGTTTTTT. This sequence encodes CASSFDRANTGELFF.

The chain joins TRBV2 to TRBJ1-2, with D maybe TRBD1 (6 bases). Trimming shortened V by 8 bases and J by 4 bases, and 8 bases separated the two germline ends. The CDR3 contains 11 residues. Germline lookup yields CDR1 SNHLY and CDR2 FYNNEI. CDR3 amino acids: CASQGSYGYTF. CDR3 nucleotide sequence: TGTGCCAGCCAGGGGAGCTATGGCTACACCTTC.

Note on this clone: The junction and the germline gene differ at one end; a read error may be behind it. The chain joins TRBV7-9 to TRBJ1-1; 8 bases fit TRBD1. The CDR3 is 17 residues long. Germline assignment: CDR1 SEHNR and CDR2 FQNEAQ (reference sequence). In DNA form, the CDR3 reads TGTTCCAGCAGCTTAGGATCCCCCGACAGGGGTAGTAAAGAAGCTTTCTTT. Amino acid sequence: CSSSLGSPDRGSKEAFF.

The CDR3 sequence: CASSPPGPNEKLFF. The CDR3 DNA reads TGTGCCAGCTCACCACCGGGCCCTAATGAAAAACTGTTTTTT. The genes are TRBV18 and TRBJ1-4, with unresolved D. V was shortened by 0 bases and J by 3 bases, with 5 bases between the two germline ends. CDR3 length: 14 residues. The germline V gene has CDR1 KGHSH and CDR2 LQKENI.

On this clone: At one end the junction does not follow the germline gene, possibly because of a read error. The rearrangement uses TRBV7-7 and TRBJ2-5; 13 bases align to TRBD2. This CDR3 is 16 amino acids long. Germline V CDR1 and CDR2: SSHAT, FNYEAQ (reference sequence). The CDR3 region is CASSLGLAGAQETQYF. CDR3 DNA: TGTGCTAGCAGCCTCGGACTAGCGGGAGCCCAAGAGACCCAGTACTTC.

This chain links TRBV5-4 with TRBJ2-7; 7 bases map to TRBD2. The V gene end was trimmed by 4 bases and the J gene end by 3 bases; junction bases not matched to a gene: 1. The germline V gene has CDR1 SGHNT and CDR2 YYREEE (reference sequence). The CDR3 is 12 residues long. The CDR3 coding sequence is TGTGCCAGCAGCCGGACTAGCTACGAGCAGTACTTC. The encoded protein is CASSRTSYEQYF.

The gene calls are TRBV9 and TRBJ2-7, with no clear D. V shed 0 bases and J shed 5 bases, with 15 bases lying between them. This CDR3 region has 15 residues. Germline V gene sequence: CDR1 SGDLS, CDR2 YYNGEE. The CDR3 loop reads CASSVVGGQMDEQYF. The DNA for the CDR3 is TGTGCCAGCAGCGTAGTAGGTGGGCAGATGGACGAGCAGTACTTC. Combining the CDR3 with reference TRBV9 and TRBJ2-7 gives the whole variable domain DSGVTQTPKHLITATGQRVTLRCSPRSGDLSVYWYQQSLDQGLQFLIQYYNGEERAKGNILERFSAQQFPDLHSELNLSSLELGDSALYFCASSVVGGQMDEQYFGPGTRLTVT.

There are a few counts of this clone. J is TRBJ1-3 and V is TRBV18; TRBD1 matches at 7 bases. CDR3 length: 13 amino acids. CDR1 and CDR2 (germline): KGHSH, LQKENI. J gave up 8 bases and V 5 bases, and 6 bases lay outside the gene matches. The CDR3 loop reads CASSSQTGDTIYF. CDR3 DNA: TGTGCCAGCTCATCTCAAACAGGGGACACCATATATTTT.

The V call is TRBV5-1, the J call TRBJ2-7; maybe TRBD2 (6 bases). CDR1 is SGHRS, CDR2 YFSETQ, per germline. The V gene lost 2 bases and the J gene lost 5 bases, with 14 bases spanning the gap. The CDR3 is 14 amino acids. CDR3 nucleotide sequence: TGCGCCAGCAGCTTAAGTTGGGGGGAGGACGAGCAGTACTTC. It is translated as CASSLSWGEDEQYF.

This rearrangement joins TRBV6-1 to TRBJ2-5; D possibly corresponds to TRBD1 (6 bases). The CDR3 is 13 amino acids. Trimming stripped 10 bases from V and 4 bases from J, with 16 bases between. Germline V lookup: CDR1 MNHNS, CDR2 SASEGT. The CDR3: CATVYRARETQYF. Written as DNA, the CDR3 is TGTGCCACGGTTTACAGGGCGAGAGAGACCCAGTACTTC.

This clone was detected a few times. The chain has TRBV7-2 and TRBJ2-5; perhaps TRBD2 as D (5 bases). The CDR3 covers 12 residues. The germline V gene encodes CDR1 SGHTA and CDR2 FQGNSA. CDR3 nucleotides: TGTGCAAAAGGAGGCTCCTCGGAGACCCAGTACTTC. It encodes CAKGGSSETQYF.